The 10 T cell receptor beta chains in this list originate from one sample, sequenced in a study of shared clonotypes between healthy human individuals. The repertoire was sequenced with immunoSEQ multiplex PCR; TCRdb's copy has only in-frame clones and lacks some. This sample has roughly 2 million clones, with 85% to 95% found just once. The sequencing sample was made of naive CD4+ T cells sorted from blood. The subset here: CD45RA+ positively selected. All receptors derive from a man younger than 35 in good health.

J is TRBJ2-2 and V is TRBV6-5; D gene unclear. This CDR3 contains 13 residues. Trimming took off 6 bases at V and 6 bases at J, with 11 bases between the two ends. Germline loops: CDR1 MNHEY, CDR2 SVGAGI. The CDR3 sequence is CASRRRGPGELFF. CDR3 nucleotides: TGTGCCAGCAGACGCCGAGGTCCCGGGGAGCTGTTTTTT.

CDR3 residues: CASSFSMETQYF. For the CDR3, the DNA is TGTGCCAGCAGCTTTAGTATGGAGACCCAGTACTTC. The chain couples TRBV5-6 to TRBJ2-5; D remains ambiguous. Germline V lookup: CDR1 SGHDT, CDR2 YYEEEE. V was clipped by 2 bases and J by 5 bases, with 7 bases between them. This CDR3 region has 12 residues.

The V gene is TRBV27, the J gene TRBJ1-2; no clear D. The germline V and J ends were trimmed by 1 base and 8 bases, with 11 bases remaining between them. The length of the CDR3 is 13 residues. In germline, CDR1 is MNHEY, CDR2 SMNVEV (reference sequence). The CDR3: CASSLYNGGGYTF. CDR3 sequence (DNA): TGTGCCAGCAGTTTATACAATGGCGGGGGCTACACCTTC.

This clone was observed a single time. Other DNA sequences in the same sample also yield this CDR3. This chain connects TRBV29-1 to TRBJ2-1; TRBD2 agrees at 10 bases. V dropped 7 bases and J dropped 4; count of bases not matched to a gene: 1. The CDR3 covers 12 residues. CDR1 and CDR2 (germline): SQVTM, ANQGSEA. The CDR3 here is CSGTSGYNEQFF. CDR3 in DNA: TGCAGCGGGACTAGCGGTTACAATGAGCAGTTCTTC.

As DNA, the CDR3 is TGTGCCGGAACAGGGCCCTACACAGATACGCAGTATTTT. It translates to CAGTGPYTDTQYF. The V gene is TRBV2, the J gene TRBJ2-3; D is perhaps TRBD1 (6 bases). CDR3 size: 13 residues. Germline V gene sequence: CDR1 SNHLY, CDR2 FYNNEI. The ends were cut back, 11 bases at V and 2 bases at J, with 14 bases in the middle.

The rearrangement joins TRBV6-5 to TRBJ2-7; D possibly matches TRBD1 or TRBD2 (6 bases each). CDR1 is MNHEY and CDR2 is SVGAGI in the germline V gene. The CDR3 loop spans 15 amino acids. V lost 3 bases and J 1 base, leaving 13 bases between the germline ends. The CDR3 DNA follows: TGTGCCAGCAGTTATAAGAGGGGGACTTCCTACGAGCAGTACTTC. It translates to CASSYKRGTSYEQYF.

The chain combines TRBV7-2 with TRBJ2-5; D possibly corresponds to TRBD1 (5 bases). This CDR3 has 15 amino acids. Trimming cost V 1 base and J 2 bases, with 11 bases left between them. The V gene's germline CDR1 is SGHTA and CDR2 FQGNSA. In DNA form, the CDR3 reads TGTGCCAGCAGCTTAGTAACAGGCGGACAAGAGACCCAGTACTTC. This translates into CASSLVTGGQETQYF.

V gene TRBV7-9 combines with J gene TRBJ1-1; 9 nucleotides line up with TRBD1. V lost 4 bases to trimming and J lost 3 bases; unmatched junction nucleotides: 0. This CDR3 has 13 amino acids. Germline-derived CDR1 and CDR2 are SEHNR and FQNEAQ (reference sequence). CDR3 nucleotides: TGTGCCAGCAGCTGGGACAGGGACACTGAAGCTTTCTTT. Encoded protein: CASSWDRDTEAFF.

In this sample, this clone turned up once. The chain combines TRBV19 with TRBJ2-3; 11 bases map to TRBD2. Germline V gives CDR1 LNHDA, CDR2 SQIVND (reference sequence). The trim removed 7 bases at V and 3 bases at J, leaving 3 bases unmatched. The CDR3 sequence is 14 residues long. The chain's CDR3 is CASMLAGGTDTQYF. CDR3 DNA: TGTGCCAGTATGCTAGCGGGGGGAACAGATACGCAGTATTTT.

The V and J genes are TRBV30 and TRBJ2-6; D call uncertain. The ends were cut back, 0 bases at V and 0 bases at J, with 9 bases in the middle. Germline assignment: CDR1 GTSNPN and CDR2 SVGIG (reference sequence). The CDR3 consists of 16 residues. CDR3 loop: CAWSVRLLSGANVLTF. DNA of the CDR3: TGTGCCTGGAGTGTACGACTCCTCTCTGGGGCCAACGTCCTGACTTTC.